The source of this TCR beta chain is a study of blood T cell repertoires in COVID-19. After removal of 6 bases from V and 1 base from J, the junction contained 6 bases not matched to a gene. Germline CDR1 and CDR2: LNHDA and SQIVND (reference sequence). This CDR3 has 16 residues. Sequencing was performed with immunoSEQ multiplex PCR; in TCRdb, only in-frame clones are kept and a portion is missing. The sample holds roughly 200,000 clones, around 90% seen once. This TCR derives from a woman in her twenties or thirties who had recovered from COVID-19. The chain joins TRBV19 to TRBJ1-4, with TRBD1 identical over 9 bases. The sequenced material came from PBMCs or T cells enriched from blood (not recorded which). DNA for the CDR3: TGTGCCAGTAGACCACAGGGGGCGCAAACTAATGAAAAACTGTTTTTT. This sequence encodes CASRPQGAQTNEKLFF. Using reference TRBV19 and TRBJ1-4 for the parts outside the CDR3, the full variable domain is DGGITQSPKYLFRKEGQNVTLSCEQNLNHDAMYWYRQDPGQGLRLIYYSQIVNDFQKGDIAEGYSVSREKKESFPLTVTSAQKNPTAFYLCASRPQGAQTNEKLFFGSGTQLSVL.